This TCR beta chain was identified in a study of cytomegalovirus exposure and HLA in healthy donors. CDR3 size: 13 residues. The germline gives CDR1 MNHNY, CDR2 SVGAGI (reference sequence). Trimming cost V 3 bases and J 2 bases; bases outside gene matches: 1. Amplification used 60 Vbeta primers and 13 Jbeta primers. Some clones are missing from TCRdb's copy, which holds only in-frame ones; the method was immunoSEQ multiplex PCR. The sample lists 180,000 or so clones; approximately 9.5% were seen once. The chain has TRBV6-6 and TRBJ2-7, with TRBD2 matching 7 bases. The specimen sequenced was PBMCs. The sequence came from a young woman in good health and CMV-seropositive. CDR3 in DNA: TGTGCCAGCAGTTATGCGGGGGCCTACGAGCAGTACTTC. Protein: CASSYAGAYEQYF.